The following is a TCR beta chain sequence with its context. Authors' analysis steps: Cell counts per sample came from amplifying reference gene primers. Clones were read by immunoSEQ multiplex PCR, and TCRdb kept only the in-frame ones, dropping some. V, J and clone size derive from that table, while D and trimming were established from the DNA sequence. The repertoire has about 61,000 clones, around nine tenths of them found once; the top ten carry 3.5% to 5%. This record belongs to a study of blood T cell repertoires in COVID-19. Germline lookup yields CDR1 MDHEN and CDR2 SYDVKM. This CDR3 is built from 13 residues. V gave up 6 bases and J gave up 4 bases, with 10 bases separating them.

What was sequenced was peripheral blood. The TCR sequence derives from a human donor in a cohort sampled during active COVID-19. The chain couples TRBV28 to TRBJ1-5; possibly TRBD1 for D (5 bases). CDR3 in amino acids: CASRRQQNQPQHF. The CDR3 coding sequence is TGTGCCAGCAGGAGACAGCAAAATCAGCCCCAGCATTTT.